This paragraph covers one TCR beta chain sequence. The antigen remains undetermined. This specimen belongs to a study of beta chain features in type 1 diabetes. Trimming took off 6 bases at V and 2 bases at J, with 13 bases between the two ends. The V gene's germline CDR1 is MNHEY and CDR2 SVGAGI. The CDR3 has 14 residues. Reverse transcribing all isolated RNA meant expressed TCRB transcripts were sequenced. Clones were read by immunoSEQ multiplex PCR, and TCRdb kept only the in-frame ones, dropping some. In the table there are approximately 170,000 clones, around 7.9% of which are singletons. On average, the one heparinised blood draw given by each donor was approximately 120 mL. CD45RO/CCR7/CD25/CD127/CD95/CD27 separated CD4+ naive, central memory, regulatory and stem cell-like memory cells by sorting. Study-wide results and caveats: All four CD4+ subsets of Type 1 diabetes patients contained TCRB CDR3s that were moderately but significantly shorter. Fewer insertions but more deletions were seen at VDJ junctions in type 1 diabetes patients.

This chain links TRBV6-5 with TRBJ1-2; no firm D call. The sequenced material came from central memory CD4+ T cells from blood. The TCR was taken from a young man with type 1 diabetes. The CDR3 here is CASSYNTGNYGYTF. The CDR3, as DNA: TGTGCCAGCAGCTATAACACGGGGAACTATGGCTACACCTTC.